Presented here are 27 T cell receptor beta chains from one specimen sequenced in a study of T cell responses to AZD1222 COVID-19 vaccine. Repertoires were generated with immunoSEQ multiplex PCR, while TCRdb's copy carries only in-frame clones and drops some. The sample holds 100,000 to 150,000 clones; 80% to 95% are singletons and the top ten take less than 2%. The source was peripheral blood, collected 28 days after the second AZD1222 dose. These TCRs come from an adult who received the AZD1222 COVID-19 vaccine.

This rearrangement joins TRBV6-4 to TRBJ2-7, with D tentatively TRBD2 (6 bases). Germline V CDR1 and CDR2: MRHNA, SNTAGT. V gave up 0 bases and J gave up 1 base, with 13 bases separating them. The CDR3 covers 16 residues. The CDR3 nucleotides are TGTGCCAGCAGTGACTCCCCGGGAGAGAGGTCCTACGAGCAGTACGTC. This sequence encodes CASSDSPGERSYEQYV.

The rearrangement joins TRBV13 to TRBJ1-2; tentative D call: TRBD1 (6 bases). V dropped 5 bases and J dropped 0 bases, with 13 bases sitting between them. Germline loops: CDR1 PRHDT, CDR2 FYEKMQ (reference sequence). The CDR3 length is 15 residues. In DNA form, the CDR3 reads TGTGCCAGCAGCCTCATACAGGGCCCTAACTATGGCTACACCTTC. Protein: CASSLIQGPNYGYTF.

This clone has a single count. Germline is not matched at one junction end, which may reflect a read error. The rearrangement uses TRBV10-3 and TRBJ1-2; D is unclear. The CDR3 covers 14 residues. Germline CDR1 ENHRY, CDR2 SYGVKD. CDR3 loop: CAISVGVLGNGYTF. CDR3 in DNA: TGTGCCATCAGTGTCGGGGTATTGGGAAATGGGTACACCTTC.

CDR3 sequence reads: CASSTQGASEKLFF. CDR3 nucleotides: TGTGCCAGCAGTACACAGGGGGCGAGTGAAAAACTGTTTTTT. V and J are TRBV6-6 and TRBJ1-4; 9 nucleotides match TRBD1. The V gene end was trimmed by 5 bases and the J gene end by 7 bases; junction bases not matched to a gene: 5. The CDR3 runs 14 residues. Germline loops: CDR1 MNHNY, CDR2 SVGAGI (reference sequence).

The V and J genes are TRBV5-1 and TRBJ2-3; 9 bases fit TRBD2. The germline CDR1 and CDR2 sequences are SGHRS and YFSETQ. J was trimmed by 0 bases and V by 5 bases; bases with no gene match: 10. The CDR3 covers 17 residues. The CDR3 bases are TGCGCCAGCAGGGGAATTAAGCGGGGGGCAAGCACAGATACGCAGTATTTT. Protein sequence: CASRGIKRGASTDTQYF.

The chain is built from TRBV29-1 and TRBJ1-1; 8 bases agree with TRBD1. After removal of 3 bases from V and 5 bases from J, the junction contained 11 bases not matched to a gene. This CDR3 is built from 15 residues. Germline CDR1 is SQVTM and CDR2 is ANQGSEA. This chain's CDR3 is CSVDLDRGLRTEAFF. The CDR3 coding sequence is TGCAGCGTTGACCTAGACAGGGGCCTCAGGACTGAAGCTTTCTTT. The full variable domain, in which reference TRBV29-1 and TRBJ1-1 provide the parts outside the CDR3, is SAVISQKPSRDICQRGTSLTIQCQVDSQVTMMFWYRQQPGQSLTLIATANQGSEATYESGFVIDKFPISRPNLTFSTLTVSNMSPEDSSIYLCSVDLDRGLRTEAFFGQGTRLTVV.

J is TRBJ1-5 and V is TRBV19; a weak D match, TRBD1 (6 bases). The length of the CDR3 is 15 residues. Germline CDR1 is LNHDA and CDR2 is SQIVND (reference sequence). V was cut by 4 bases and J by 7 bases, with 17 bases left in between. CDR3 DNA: TGTGCCAGTAGTACAGTAGGGGGGGCTCGGCAGCCCCAGCATTTT. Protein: CASSTVGGARQPQHF. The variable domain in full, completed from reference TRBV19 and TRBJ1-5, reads DGGITQSPKYLFRKEGQNVTLSCEQNLNHDAMYWYRQDPGQGLRLIYYSQIVNDFQKGDIAEGYSVSREKKESFPLTVTSAQKNPTAFYLCASSTVGGARQPQHFGDGTRLSIL.

CDR3 in amino acids: CASSVAGTGELFF. The CDR3 DNA reads TGTGCCAGCAGCGTAGCGGGCACCGGGGAGCTGTTTTTT. The chain employs TRBV9 and TRBJ2-2, with D hard to call. The germline V gene has CDR1 SGDLS and CDR2 YYNGEE. Trimming cost V 0 bases and J 4 bases, with 4 bases left between them. The CDR3 consists of 13 residues.

The CDR3 DNA is TGTGCCAGCAGCCAAGGGGGCAGAAGCTATGGCTACACCTTC. Translation: CASSQGGRSYGYTF. This chain connects TRBV3-1 (or the pseudogene TRBV3-2) to TRBJ1-2; D perhaps matches TRBD1 (5 bases). This CDR3 is 14 amino acids long. CDR1 and CDR2 (germline): LGHDT, YNNKEL (reference sequence). V dropped 1 base and J dropped 4 bases, with 10 bases sitting between them.

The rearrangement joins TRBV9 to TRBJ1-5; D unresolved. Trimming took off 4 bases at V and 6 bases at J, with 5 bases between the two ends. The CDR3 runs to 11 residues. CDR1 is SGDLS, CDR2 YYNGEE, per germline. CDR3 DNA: TGTGCCAGCAGCCCCTGTCAGCCCCAGCATTTT. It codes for CASSPCQPQHF.

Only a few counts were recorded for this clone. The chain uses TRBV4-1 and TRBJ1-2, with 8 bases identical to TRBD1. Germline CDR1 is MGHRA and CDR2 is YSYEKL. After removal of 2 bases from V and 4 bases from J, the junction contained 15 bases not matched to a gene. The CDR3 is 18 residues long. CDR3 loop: CASSQFAGPGGIGYGYTF. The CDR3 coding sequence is TGCGCCAGCAGCCAATTCGCGGGTCCAGGGGGCATAGGCTATGGCTACACCTTC.

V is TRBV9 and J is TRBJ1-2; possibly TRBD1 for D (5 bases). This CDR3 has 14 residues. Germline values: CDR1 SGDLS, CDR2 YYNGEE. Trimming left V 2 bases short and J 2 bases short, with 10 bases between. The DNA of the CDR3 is TGTGCCAGCAGCGTCCAGGCAGGGAACTATGGCTACACCTTC. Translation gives CASSVQAGNYGYTF.

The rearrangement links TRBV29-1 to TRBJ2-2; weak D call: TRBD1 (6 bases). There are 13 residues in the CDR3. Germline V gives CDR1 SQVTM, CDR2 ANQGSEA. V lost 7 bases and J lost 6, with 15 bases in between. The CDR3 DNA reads TGCAGCGCCCGGGACATAAATGCCGGGGAGCTGTTTTTT. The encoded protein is CSARDINAGELFF.

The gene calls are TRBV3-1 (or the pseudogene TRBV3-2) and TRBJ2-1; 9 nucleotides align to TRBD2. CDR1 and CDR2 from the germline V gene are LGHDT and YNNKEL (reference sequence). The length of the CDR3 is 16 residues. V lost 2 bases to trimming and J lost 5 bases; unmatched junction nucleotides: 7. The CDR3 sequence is CASSQLAGGPHNEQFF. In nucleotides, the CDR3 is TGTGCCAGCAGCCAACTCGCGGGAGGGCCCCACAATGAGCAGTTCTTC.

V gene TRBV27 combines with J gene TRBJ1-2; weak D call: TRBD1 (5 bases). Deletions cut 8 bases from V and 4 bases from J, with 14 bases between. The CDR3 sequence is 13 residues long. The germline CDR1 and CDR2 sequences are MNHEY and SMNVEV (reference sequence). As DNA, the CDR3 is TGTGCCAGCGGCCATCAGGGAGCCTATGGCTACACCTTC. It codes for CASGHQGAYGYTF.

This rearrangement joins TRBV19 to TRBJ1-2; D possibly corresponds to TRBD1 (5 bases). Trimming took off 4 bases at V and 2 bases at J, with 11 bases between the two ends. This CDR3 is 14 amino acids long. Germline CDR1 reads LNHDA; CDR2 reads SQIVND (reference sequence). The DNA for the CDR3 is TGTGCCAGTAGTACCGGGGGGTCGAACTATGGCTACACCTTC. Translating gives CASSTGGSNYGYTF.

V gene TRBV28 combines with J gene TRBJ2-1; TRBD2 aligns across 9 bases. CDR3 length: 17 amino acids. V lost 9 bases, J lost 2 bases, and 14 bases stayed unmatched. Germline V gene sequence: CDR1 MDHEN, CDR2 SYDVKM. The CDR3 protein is CASGGSGGFAAYNEQFF. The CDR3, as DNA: TGTGCCAGTGGGGGTAGCGGGGGCTTCGCCGCCTACAATGAGCAGTTCTTC.

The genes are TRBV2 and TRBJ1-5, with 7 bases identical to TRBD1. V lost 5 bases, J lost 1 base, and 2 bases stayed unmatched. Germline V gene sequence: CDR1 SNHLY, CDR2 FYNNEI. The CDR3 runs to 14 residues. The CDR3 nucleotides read TGTGCCAGCAGTCCGACAGGGAGCAATCAGCCCCAGCATTTT. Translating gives CASSPTGSNQPQHF.

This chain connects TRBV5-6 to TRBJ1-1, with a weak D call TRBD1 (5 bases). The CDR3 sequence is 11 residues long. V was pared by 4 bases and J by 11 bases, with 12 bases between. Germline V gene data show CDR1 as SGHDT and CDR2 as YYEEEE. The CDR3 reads CASSQGLTAFF. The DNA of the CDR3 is TGTGCCAGCAGCCAGGGACTTACGGCTTTCTTT.

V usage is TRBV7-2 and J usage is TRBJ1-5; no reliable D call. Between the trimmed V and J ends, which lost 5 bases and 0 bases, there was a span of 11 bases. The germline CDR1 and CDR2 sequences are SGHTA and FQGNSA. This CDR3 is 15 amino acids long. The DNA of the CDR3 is TGTGCCAGCAGCCATCCCCGGGGTAGCAATCAGCCCCAGCATTTT. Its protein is CASSHPRGSNQPQHF.

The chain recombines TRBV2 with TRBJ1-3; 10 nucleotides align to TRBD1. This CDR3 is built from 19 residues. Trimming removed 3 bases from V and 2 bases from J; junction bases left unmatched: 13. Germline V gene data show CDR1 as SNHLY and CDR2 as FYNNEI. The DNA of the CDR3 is TGTGCCAGCAGTGAGTGGGACAGGGGAATGGGTGCTGCTGGAAACACCATATATTTT. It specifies CASSEWDRGMGAAGNTIYF.

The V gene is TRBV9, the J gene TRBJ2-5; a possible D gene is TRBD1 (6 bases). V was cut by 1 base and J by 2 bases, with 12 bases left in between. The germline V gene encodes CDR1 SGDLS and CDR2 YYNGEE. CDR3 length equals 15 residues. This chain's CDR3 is CASSVLGQGQETQYF. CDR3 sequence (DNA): TGTGCCAGCAGCGTACTTGGGCAGGGGCAAGAGACCCAGTACTTC.

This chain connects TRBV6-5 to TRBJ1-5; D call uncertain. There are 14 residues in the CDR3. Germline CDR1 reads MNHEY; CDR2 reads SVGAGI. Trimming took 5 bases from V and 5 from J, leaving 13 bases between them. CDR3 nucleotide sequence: TGTGCCAGCAGTCGGCGAACCGGGGATCAGCCCCAGCATTTT. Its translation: CASSRRTGDQPQHF.

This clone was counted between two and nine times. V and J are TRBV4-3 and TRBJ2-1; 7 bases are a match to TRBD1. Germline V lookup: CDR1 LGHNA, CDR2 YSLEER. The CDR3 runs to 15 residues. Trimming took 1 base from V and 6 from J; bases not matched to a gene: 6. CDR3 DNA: TGCGCCAGCAGCCAAGCCGTACAGGGGACCAATGAGCAGTTCTTC. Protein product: CASSQAVQGTNEQFF.

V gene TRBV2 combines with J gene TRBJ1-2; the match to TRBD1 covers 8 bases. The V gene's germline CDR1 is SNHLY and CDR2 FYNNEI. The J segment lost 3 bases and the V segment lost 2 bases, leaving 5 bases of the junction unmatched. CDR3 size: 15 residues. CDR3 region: CASSERTGFDYGYTF. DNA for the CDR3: TGTGCCAGCAGTGAAAGGACAGGGTTTGACTATGGCTACACCTTC.

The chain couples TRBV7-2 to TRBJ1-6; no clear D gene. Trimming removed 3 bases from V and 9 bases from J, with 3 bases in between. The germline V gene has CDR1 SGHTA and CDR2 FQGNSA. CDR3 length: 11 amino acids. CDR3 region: CASSLSSPLHF. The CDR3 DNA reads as TGTGCCAGCAGCTTGAGTTCACCCCTCCACTTT.

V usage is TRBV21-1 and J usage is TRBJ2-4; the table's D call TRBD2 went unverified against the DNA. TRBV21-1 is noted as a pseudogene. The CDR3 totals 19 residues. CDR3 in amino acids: CASSKEVGGENLKQNIQYF. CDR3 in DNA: TGTGCCAGCAGCAAAGAAGTCGGAGGGGAGAACCTTAAACAAAACATTCAGTACTTC.